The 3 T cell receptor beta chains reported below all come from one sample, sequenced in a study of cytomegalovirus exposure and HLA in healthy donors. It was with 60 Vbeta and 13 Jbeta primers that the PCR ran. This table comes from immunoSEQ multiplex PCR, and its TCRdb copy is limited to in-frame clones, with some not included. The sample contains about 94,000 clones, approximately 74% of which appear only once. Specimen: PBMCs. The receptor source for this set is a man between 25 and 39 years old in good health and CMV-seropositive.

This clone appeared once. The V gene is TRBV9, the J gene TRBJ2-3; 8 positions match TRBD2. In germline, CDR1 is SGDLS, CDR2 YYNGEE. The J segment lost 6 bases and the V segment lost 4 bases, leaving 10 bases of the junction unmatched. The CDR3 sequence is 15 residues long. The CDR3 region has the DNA TGTGCCAGCAGCCCTAGCGGGCACCAGGGGGATACGCAGTATTTT. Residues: CASSPSGHQGDTQYF.

CDR3: CASSLQDANTEAFF. The CDR3 bases are TGTGCCAGCAGTCTACAGGACGCGAACACTGAAGCTTTCTTT. V is TRBV27 and J is TRBJ1-1; a possible D gene is TRBD1 (5 bases). V was trimmed by 5 bases and J by 1 base, leaving 11 bases between them. The CDR3 is 14 amino acids. Germline assignment: CDR1 MNHEY and CDR2 SMNVEV (reference sequence).

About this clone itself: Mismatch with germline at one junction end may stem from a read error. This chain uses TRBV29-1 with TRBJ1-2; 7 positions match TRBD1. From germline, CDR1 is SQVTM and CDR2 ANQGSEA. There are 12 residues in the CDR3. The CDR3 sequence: CSVTGTQNGYPF. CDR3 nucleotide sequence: TGCAGCGTGACAGGGACCCAGAATGGCTACCCCTTC. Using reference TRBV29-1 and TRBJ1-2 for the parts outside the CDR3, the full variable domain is SAVISQKPSRDICQRGTSLTIQCQVDSQVTMMFWYRQQPGQSLTLIATANQGSEATYESGFVIDKFPISRPNLTFSTLTVSNMSPEDSSIYLCSVTGTQNGYPFGSGTRLTVV.